This T cell receptor (beta chain) originates from a study of CD8+ T cells in alopecia areata (dated by TCRdb to 2016 to 2019). With regard to the full study: High-throughput TCRbeta sequencing was used to examine T cell clonal expansion in alopecia areata in both the C3H/HeJ mouse model and human patients. Scalp clonality was compared across normal scalp (n=4), patchy alopecia areata scalp (n=8), and alopecia totalis/universalis scalp (n=8). RNA was extracted with the PAXgene miRNA kit for fixed scalp, the miRNeasy kit for PBMCs, and the RNeasy kit for mouse skin. In humans, TCRbeta sequencing was performed on scalp tissue and on sorted CD4+ and CD8+ peripheral blood T cells from healthy controls and from patients with patchy or totalis/universalis alopecia areata. immunoSEQ multiplex PCR using 35 Vbeta forward primers and 13 Jbeta reverse primers was used to amplify TCRbeta CDR3 regions.

Findings and caveats that apply to the study as a whole: TCR sequences shared between patients were less clear than in mice, possibly partly because of HLA diversity in the patient population. Resident alphabeta T cells in normal human skin are also sequenced, complicating scalp TCR repertoire analysis, unlike mouse skin dominated by gammadelta T cells. Compared with normal scalp, lesional scalp had higher clonality and more expanded CD8+ clones, particularly in alopecia totalis/universalis, a pattern that suggests antigenic drive.

The protocol used for the library was the immunoSEQ multiplex PCR assay. For TCR sequencing, RNA was extracted from every sample and reverse transcribed into cDNA to serve as template. First-strand cDNA was synthesized with SuperScript III using a 2:1 mix of oligo-dT and random hexamers. A synthetic immune receptor repertoire was used to measure amplification bias, and any remaining bias was corrected computationally. Turning to the authors' computational methods: After raw reads were preprocessed to remove errors, the CDR3 was defined following IMGT conventions as running from the conserved cysteine to phenylalanine. Clonality was computed as 1 minus the Shannon entropy, with the entropy normalized by log2 of the number of productive unique TCRs. Whether each scalp clone was CD4 or CD8 was inferred by checking scalp TCRbeta sequences against the CD4 and CD8 repertoires from sorted blood. Sourced from immuneACCESS, this table was stored by TCRdb with only in-frame sequences that have V and J called. A share of the clones is absent; for the studies checked, an unresolved V gene accounts for under half, and the remainder has no known explanation. The V and J calls and the clone size are those of that table, but D and trimming were determined from the DNA. This sample holds 55,000 to 65,000 clones; about 40% were observed only once. The ten most abundant clones make up roughly 51% of the sample.

Germline trimming: 5 bases from V, 3 bases from J; junction bases outside gene matches: 10. Via the germline V gene (reference sequence), CDR1 is SEHNR and CDR2 FQNEAQ. The CDR3 starts with the cysteine, ends with the phenylalanine, and has 16 residues. Only the CDR3 region is kept as DNA, spanning 48 bases read in frame from base 1. In its sample, this clone was seen a few times. Its antigen is not yet known. No per-base quality is available; no much larger clone lies one base away. Lesional scalp punch biopsies and peripheral blood were obtained from alopecia areata patients. PBMCs were separated by density centrifugation and stained for CD3, CD4 and CD8, after which CD4+ and CD8+ T cells were sorted on a FACSAria. The untreated alopecia areata patients were recruited through a multicenter biomarker study. In several patients from the biomarker study, blood CD8+ T cells were sorted further into NKG2D-low and NKG2D-high fractions.

The rearranged chain carries TRBV7-9 and TRBJ2-7, with 10 bases aligning to TRBD1. The clonotype was recovered from a human donor with alopecia areata. The sequenced sample consisted of NKG2D-low CD8+ T cells sorted from blood. In light of the paper, this sample's cell subset or site label describes: sorted CD8+ NKG2D-low blood T cells. The DNA reads as follows: TGTGCCAGCAGCCCGAAGCAGGGACAGGGGATCTACGAGCAGTACTTC. Its product reads: CASSPKQGQGIYEQYF.